A single T cell receptor beta chain is shown here with its context. Libraries were prepared by immunoSEQ multiplex PCR; TCRdb keeps only in-frame clonotypes and omits some of them. The sample lists 110,000 to 150,000 clones, under 95% occurring once. This record belongs to a study of T cell responses to AZD1222 COVID-19 vaccine. From germline, CDR1 is LNHDA and CDR2 SQIVND (reference sequence). The V and J ends lost 9 bases and 5 bases respectively, with 7 bases between them. CDR3 size: 10 residues. V is TRBV19 and J is TRBJ1-2; D ambiguous. The receptor was isolated from an adult who received the AZD1222 COVID-19 vaccine. The specimen was peripheral blood, collected 28 days after the second AZD1222 dose. CDR3 sequence: CASGWYGYTF. In DNA form, the CDR3 reads TGTGCCAGCGGTTGGTATGGCTACACCTTC.